This T cell receptor (beta chain) was sequenced for a study of shared clonotypes between healthy human individuals. CD45RA+ naive and CD45RA-negative memory subsets were separated from CD4+ cells. In germline, CDR1 is MNHEY, CDR2 SVGAGI. The CDR3 runs 15 residues. The V gene lost 2 bases and the J gene lost 2 bases, with 13 bases spanning the gap. Assay runs were performed at deep level. The protocol was immunoSEQ multiplex PCR, while the TCRdb copy is restricted to in-frame clones and leaves out a portion. The sample includes approximately 1,500,000 clones, roughly 97% seen only once; the top ten take roughly 1.2%.

The sample was naive CD4+ T cells sorted from blood. Subset specified: CD45RA+ positively selected. This receptor was identified in a man aged 30 to 45 in good health. The chain joins TRBV6-5 to TRBJ2-7; D is ambiguous. As DNA, the CDR3 is TGTGCCAGCAGTTACGTAACAGCACAACCCTACGAGCAGTACTTC. This sequence encodes CASSYVTAQPYEQYF.